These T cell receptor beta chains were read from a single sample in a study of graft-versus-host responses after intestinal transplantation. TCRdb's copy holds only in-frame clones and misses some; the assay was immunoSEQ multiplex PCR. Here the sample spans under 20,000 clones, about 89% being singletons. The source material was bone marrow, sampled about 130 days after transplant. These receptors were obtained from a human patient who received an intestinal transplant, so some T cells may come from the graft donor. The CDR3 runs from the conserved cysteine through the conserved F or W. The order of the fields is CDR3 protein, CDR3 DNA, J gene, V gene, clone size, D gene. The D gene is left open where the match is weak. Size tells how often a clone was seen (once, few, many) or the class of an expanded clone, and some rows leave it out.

CDR3: CAWSGTDHYGYTF; DNA: TGTGCCTGGAGTGGGACAGACCACTATGGCTACACCTTC; J: TRBJ1-2; V: TRBV30; size: -; D: -
CDR3: CASSTTSGSYNEQFF; DNA: TGTGCCAGTAGTACCACTAGCGGCTCCTACAATGAGCAGTTCTTC; J: TRBJ2-1; V: TRBV19; size: large; D: TRBD2
CDR3: CASRRGQGPSEKLFF; DNA: TGTGCCAGCAGGAGGGGACAGGGACCGAGTGAAAAACTGTTTTTT; J: TRBJ1-4; V: TRBV6-1; size: -; D: TRBD1
CDR3: CASSLAGGGTQYF; DNA: TGCGCCAGCAGCCTAGCGGGAGGAGGTACGCAGTATTTT; J: TRBJ2-3; V: TRBV4-1; size: once; D: TRBD2
CDR3: CASSLGWGEMGTDTQYF; DNA: TGTGCCAGCAGCTTAGGGTGGGGGGAGATGGGCACAGATACGCAGTATTTT; J: TRBJ2-3; V: TRBV7-9; size: -; D: -
CDR3: CASSPDRDEQYF; DNA: TGTGCCAGCAGCCCTGACAGGGACGAGCAGTACTTC; J: TRBJ2-7; V: TRBV6-5; size: -; D: TRBD1
CDR3: CASSIALNTEAFF; DNA: TGTGCCAGTAGTATTGCTTTGAACACTGAAGCTTTCTTT; J: TRBJ1-1; V: TRBV19; size: -; D: -
CDR3: CASSLPGKRDYGYTF; DNA: TGTGCCAGCAGCCTCCCGGGGAAGAGGGACTATGGCTACACCTTC; J: TRBJ1-2; V: TRBV11-2; size: -; D: -
CDR3: CASSFFRGDDPLNCYEQYF; DNA: TGTGCCAGCAGCTTTTTCCGGGGCGACGATCCCCTAAATTGCTACGAGCAGTACTTC; J: TRBJ2-7; V: TRBV12-1; size: -; D: -
CDR3: CASSEALRAETQETQYF; DNA: TGTGCCAGCAGTGAAGCGCTTCGGGCAGAAACACAAGAGACCCAGTACTTC; J: TRBJ2-5; V: TRBV2; size: -; D: -
CDR3: CASSYRGQASHQPQHF; DNA: TGTGCCAGCAGTTACCGGGGACAGGCCAGCCATCAGCCCCAGCATTTT; J: TRBJ1-5; V: TRBV27; size: -; D: TRBD1
CDR3: CASMGGTRYEQYF; DNA: TGTGCCAGCATGGGAGGTACACGCTACGAGCAGTACTTC; J: TRBJ2-7; V: TRBV2; size: -; D: -
CDR3: CASSYSIADYEQYF; DNA: TGTGCCAGCAGTTACTCGATTGCGGACTACGAGCAGTACTTC; J: TRBJ2-7; V: TRBV6-5; size: -; D: -
CDR3: CASSWSSHHGKTYGYTF; DNA: TGTGCCAGCAGCTGGAGCTCACACCATGGAAAGACCTATGGCTACACCTTC; J: TRBJ1-2; V: TRBV7-9; size: -; D: -
CDR3: CSVGGRVGGYTF; DNA: TGCAGCGTTGGGGGCAGGGTGGGTGGCTACACCTTC; J: TRBJ1-2; V: TRBV29-1; size: -; D: -
CDR3: CASTQGLAGDVFF; DNA: TGTGCCAGCACCCAGGGACTAGCGGGAGATGTGTTCTTC; J: TRBJ2-1; V: TRBV9; size: -; D: TRBD2
CDR3: CASSLVPSGRAEDTQYF; DNA: TGTGCCAGCAGCTTAGTTCCTAGCGGGAGGGCGGAAGATACGCAGTATTTT; J: TRBJ2-3; V: TRBV11-2; size: -; D: TRBD2
CDR3: CASSATGGAYEQYF; DNA: TGTGCCAGCTCAGCGACAGGGGGCGCCTACGAGCAGTACTTC; J: TRBJ2-7; V: TRBV18; size: -; D: TRBD1
CDR3: CAWSVRRGGTDTQYF; DNA: TGTGCCTGGAGTGTAAGGCGGGGGGGCACAGATACGCAGTATTTT; J: TRBJ2-3; V: TRBV30; size: -; D: TRBD2
CDR3: CASSLVFGLSSYNEQFF; DNA: TGTGCCAGCAGCTTAGTATTTGGTTTGAGCTCCTACAATGAGCAGTTCTTC; J: TRBJ2-1; V: TRBV11-2; size: -; D: -
CDR3: CASSQDLGGPAYGYTF; DNA: TGTGCCAGCAGCCAAGATCTAGGGGGCCCCGCCTATGGCTACACCTTC; J: TRBJ1-2; V: TRBV4-2; size: -; D: TRBD1
CDR3: CASSPDYLQGEQFF; DNA: TGTGCCAGCAGCCCGGACTACCTACAAGGGGAGCAGTTCTTC; J: TRBJ2-1; V: TRBV6-6; size: -; D: -
CDR3: CASSYGVQETQYF; DNA: TGTGCCAGCAGTTACGGGGTACAAGAGACCCAGTACTTC; J: TRBJ2-5; V: TRBV6-6; size: -; D: -
CDR3: CASSEVPGGSGNTIYF; DNA: TGTGCCAGCAGTGAAGTGCCAGGGGGCTCTGGAAACACCATATATTTT; J: TRBJ1-3; V: TRBV6-1; size: once; D: TRBD1
CDR3: CASSLTGLGEKLFF; DNA: TGCGCCAGCAGCTTAACAGGGCTAGGTGAAAAACTGTTTTTT; J: TRBJ1-4; V: TRBV10-2; size: -; D: -
CDR3: CASSYYPGQGINQPQHF; DNA: TGTGCCAGCAGCTACTACCCGGGACAGGGGATTAATCAGCCCCAGCATTTT; J: TRBJ1-5; V: TRBV5-5; size: -; D: TRBD1
CDR3: CSVEGTGVYEQYF; DNA: TGCAGCGTTGAAGGGACAGGGGTTTACGAGCAGTACTTC; J: TRBJ2-7; V: TRBV29-1; size: -; D: TRBD1
CDR3: CASSFDPGDSNQPQHF; DNA: TGTGCCAGCAGTTTTGATCCCGGGGATAGCAATCAGCCCCAGCATTTT; J: TRBJ1-5; V: TRBV28; size: -; D: -
CDR3: CASSQASGLNEPQHF; DNA: TGCGCCAGCAGCCAAGCTTCTGGGCTTAATGAGCCCCAGCATTTT; J: TRBJ1-5; V: TRBV4-1; size: -; D: -
CDR3: CASSYPSSGRNTYNEQFF; DNA: TGTGCCAGCAGTTACCCCTCTAGCGGGAGAAACACGTACAATGAGCAGTTCTTC; J: TRBJ2-1; V: TRBV28; size: -; D: TRBD2
CDR3: CARTRRLAGGPCYNEQFF; DNA: TGTGCCAGAACCCGGCGGCTAGCGGGAGGGCCGTGCTACAATGAGCAGTTCTTC; J: TRBJ2-1; V: TRBV5-3; size: -; D: TRBD2